These 7 T cell receptor beta chains were sequenced from one sample in a study of T cell clonality in common variable immunodeficiency (dated by TCRdb to between 2014 and 2017). These TCRs' antigens remain unknown. The paper as a whole reports these results and caveats: CVID TCRbeta sequences reportedly showed fewer deletions and N-nucleotide insertions and lacked highly modified clones with 13 or more V deletions.

The library came from the immunoSEQ multiplex PCR assay. Sourced from immuneACCESS, this table was stored by TCRdb with only in-frame sequences that have V and J called. A share of the clones is absent; for the studies checked, an unresolved V gene accounts for under half, and the remainder has no known explanation. This sample was tabulated with approximately 24,000 clones, among which there are no singletons. Roughly 9.6% of the sample is in the top ten clones. Sequenced sample: peripheral blood mononuclear cells. The origin of the receptors is a human donor with common variable immunodeficiency.

This clone was seen ten or more times. The read finishes 3 residues shy of the CDR3 end, and the germline J gene is used to complete it. The V call is TRBV7-3, the J call TRBJ2-1; D might be TRBD1 (5 bases). V lost 2 bases, J lost 6 bases, and 8 bases lay in between. The V gene's germline CDR1 is SGHTA and CDR2 FQGTGA. The CDR3 runs 13 residues. The CDR3 spells CASSLSQGNEQFF. CDR3 DNA, as far as it was read: TGTGCCAGCAGCTTATCGCAGGGCAATGAG.

This clone was seen a few times. Partial CDR3 DNA: TGTGCCAGTAGTTATCAGGGTGCCGATGGC. It codes for CASSYQGADG. The whole CDR3 region reads CASSYQGADGYTF. The V and J genes are TRBV19 and TRBJ1-2, with a weak D call TRBD1 (5 bases). The CDR3 is cut off 3 residues early in the read; its end comes from the germline J gene. Germline V gives CDR1 LNHDA, CDR2 SQIVND (reference sequence). Between the trimmed V and J ends, which lost 5 bases and 6 bases, there was a span of 13 bases. This CDR3 has 13 residues.

In this sample, this clone turned up many times. The sequenced fragment ends 3 residues before the CDR3 boundary, so the rest is inferred from the germline J gene. This chain links TRBV18 with TRBJ2-1; D might be TRBD2 (6 bases). Trimming removed 0 bases from V and 4 bases from J, with 13 bases in between. The CDR3 has 16 amino acids. Germline-derived CDR1 and CDR2 are KGHSH and LQKENI. The CDR3 loop reads CASSPPSSAAYNEQFF. CDR3 DNA, as far as it was read: TGTGCCAGCTCACCACCCTCTAGCGCAGCGTACAATGAG.

This clone has ten or more counts. The read falls 3 residues short of the CDR3 end, and the missing part is taken from the germline J gene. V and J are TRBV5-1 and TRBJ1-1; D ambiguous. Deletions cut 6 bases from V and 0 bases from J, with 9 bases between. There are 13 residues in the CDR3. Germline V CDR1 and CDR2: SGHRS, YFSETQ. This CDR3 is CASNRDMNTEAFF. CDR3 DNA, as far as it was read: TGCGCCAGCAACCGAGACATGAACACTGAA.

This clone occurred a few times. The sequenced fragment ends 3 residues before the CDR3 boundary, so the rest is inferred from the germline J gene. V gene TRBV7-3 combines with J gene TRBJ2-2, with 9 bases matching TRBD2. V was clipped by 4 bases and J by 7 bases; unmatched bases: 4. Germline CDR1 reads SGHTA; CDR2 reads FQGTGA. This CDR3 is 14 amino acids long. CDR3 protein: CASSSGLANGELFF. Partial CDR3 DNA: TGTGCCAGCAGCTCGGGACTAGCAAACGGGGAG.

Worth noting for this clone: The CDR3 end is not reached by the read, which stops 3 residues before it; the germline J gene fills it in. The chain is built from TRBV10-2 and TRBJ1-1, with D unresolved. Per the germline V gene, CDR1 is WSHSY and CDR2 is SAAADI. Trimming took 5 bases from V and 5 from J, leaving 15 bases between them. The CDR3 loop spans 14 amino acids. The CDR3 DNA, read in part, is TGCGCCAGCAGTCAGACCGGGTTTCGAACTGAA. Amino acid sequence: CASSQTGFRTE. The CDR3, in full, reads CASSQTGFRTEAFF.

This clone has at least ten counts. The missing CDR3 end, 3 residues past where the read stops, is filled in from the germline J gene. The V call is TRBV20-1, the J call TRBJ2-2; 12 positions match TRBD2. Germline values: CDR1 DFQATT, CDR2 SNEGSKA (reference sequence). CDR3 length: 15 amino acids. V lost 5 bases and J lost 6; bases outside the gene matches: 7. Here the CDR3 reads CSARASGGAAGELFF. CDR3 DNA, as far as it was read: TGCAGTGCTCGAGCTAGCGGGGGGGCGGCCGGGGAG.